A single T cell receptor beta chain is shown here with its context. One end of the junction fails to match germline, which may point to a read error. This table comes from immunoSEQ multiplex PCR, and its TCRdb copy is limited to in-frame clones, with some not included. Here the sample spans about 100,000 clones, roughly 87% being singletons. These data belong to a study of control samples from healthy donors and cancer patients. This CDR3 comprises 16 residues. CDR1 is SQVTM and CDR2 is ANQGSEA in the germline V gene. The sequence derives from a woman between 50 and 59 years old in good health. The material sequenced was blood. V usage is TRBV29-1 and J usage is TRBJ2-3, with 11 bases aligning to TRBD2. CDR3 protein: CSVEGTSGTSTDTQYF. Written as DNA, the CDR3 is TGCAGCGTCGAAGGGACTAGCGGAACTAGCACAGATACGCAGTATTTT.